Listed here are 20 T cell receptor beta chains from one sample, sequenced in a study of blood T cell repertoires in COVID-19. The method was immunoSEQ multiplex PCR; TCRdb's version includes in-frame clones alone and lacks a portion of them. This repertoire shows 25,000 to 30,000 clones, 80% to 90% found once; its top ten account for roughly 2.6%. Sequencing input: peripheral blood. The receptors shown here come from a human donor in a cohort sampled during active COVID-19.

The chain recombines TRBV5-8 with TRBJ1-1; the D is unclear. The germline CDR1 and CDR2 sequences are SGHTS and YDEGEE. The CDR3 loop spans 11 amino acids. V lost 6 bases and J lost 8, with 11 bases in between. The CDR3 region is CASTQMIEAFF. The CDR3 nucleotides read TGTGCCAGCACCCAGATGATAGAAGCTTTCTTT.

The rearrangement links TRBV14 to TRBJ1-1, with D tentatively TRBD1 (5 bases). Germline values: CDR1 SGHDN, CDR2 FVKESK. The V end lost 2 bases, the J end lost 5 bases, and 12 bases lay between the germline ends. The CDR3 runs to 14 residues. CDR3 protein: CASSQLEGRTEAFF. The CDR3 nucleotides are TGTGCCAGCAGCCAACTCGAGGGGAGGACTGAAGCTTTCTTT.

The chain couples TRBV19 to TRBJ2-1; 8 bases line up with TRBD1. Germline CDR1 is LNHDA and CDR2 is SQIVND (reference sequence). Trimming removed 3 bases from V and 7 bases from J; junction bases left unmatched: 14. CDR3 size: 17 residues. The chain's CDR3 is CASSIPGGRESNNEQFF. The CDR3 DNA reads TGTGCCAGTAGTATCCCAGGGGGCAGGGAGAGCAATAATGAGCAGTTCTTC.

The chain uses TRBV5-1 and TRBJ1-2, with a weak D call TRBD1 (5 bases). CDR3 length equals 15 residues. Deletions cut 4 bases from V and 2 bases from J, with 15 bases between. CDR1 is SGHRS, CDR2 YFSETQ, per germline. The CDR3 is CASSLTGGLNYGYTF. Here the CDR3 DNA reads TGCGCCAGCAGCCTAACCGGGGGACTAAACTATGGCTACACCTTC. Using reference TRBV5-1 and TRBJ1-2 for the parts outside the CDR3, the full variable domain is KAGVTQTPRYLIKTRGQQVTLSCSPISGHRSVSWYQQTPGQGLQFLFEYFSETQRNKGNFPGRFSGRQFSNSRSEMNVSTLELGDSALYLCASSLTGGLNYGYTFGSGTRLTVV.

The V gene is TRBV5-1, the J gene TRBJ2-7; 9 positions agree with TRBD1. V dropped 3 bases and J dropped 6; count of bases not matched to a gene: 10. This CDR3 comprises 15 residues. CDR1 is SGHRS and CDR2 is YFSETQ in the germline V gene. CDR3 nucleotides: TGCGCCAGCAGCTGGGGCGGGACAGGGTTTCTCGAGCAGTACTTC. It translates to CASSWGGTGFLEQYF.

This clone has only one observation. This rearrangement joins TRBV9 to TRBJ2-5, with D tentatively TRBD2 (6 bases). V lost 3 bases, J lost 3 bases, and 15 bases lay in between. This CDR3 is 15 amino acids long. The germline V gene encodes CDR1 SGDLS and CDR2 YYNGEE. CDR3 sequence: CASSGGTWGEETQYF. The DNA of the CDR3 is TGTGCCAGCAGCGGAGGGACTTGGGGAGAAGAGACCCAGTACTTC.

The V and J genes are TRBV5-4 and TRBJ1-2, with D uncertain. The CDR3 consists of 13 residues. Trimming removed 3 bases at V and 8 bases at J, with 14 bases between. The germline gives CDR1 SGHNT, CDR2 YYREEE (reference sequence). CDR3 amino acids: CASSSAGRGGYTF. As DNA, the CDR3 is TGTGCCAGCAGCTCCGCGGGCCGGGGAGGCTACACCTTC. Full variable domain (rest looked up from reference TRBV5-4 and TRBJ1-2): ETGVTQSPTHLIKTRGQQVTLRCSSQSGHNTVSWYQQALGQGPQFIFQYYREEENGRGNFPPRFSGLQFPNYSSELNVNALELDDSALYLCASSSAGRGGYTFGSGTRLTVV.

This clone was detected once. J is TRBJ1-6 and V is TRBV5-1, with 7 nucleotides matching TRBD1. With 3 bases clipped from V and 8 bases from J, the junction kept 5 bases outside the gene matches. There are 14 residues in the CDR3. CDR1 is SGHRS and CDR2 is YFSETQ in the germline V gene. In DNA form, the CDR3 reads TGCGCCAGCAGCTCGGGACAGAGTGATTCACCCCTCCACTTT. Its protein is CASSSGQSDSPLHF. The whole variable domain, filled in from reference TRBV5-1 and TRBJ1-6, reads KAGVTQTPRYLIKTRGQQVTLSCSPISGHRSVSWYQQTPGQGLQFLFEYFSETQRNKGNFPGRFSGRQFSNSRSEMNVSTLELGDSALYLCASSSGQSDSPLHFGNGTRLTVT.

CDR3 sequence: CASSSVAGGTYEQYF. The CDR3 DNA reads TGTGCCAGCAGTTCCGTAGCGGGGGGCACCTACGAGCAGTACTTC. The chain has TRBV6-5 and TRBJ2-7; 10 bases match TRBD2. CDR1 is MNHEY and CDR2 is SVGAGI in the germline V gene. The ends lost 4 bases at V and 2 bases at J; junction bases unmatched: 5. CDR3 length equals 15 residues.

This clone is a singleton in its sample. The V call is TRBV3-1 (or the pseudogene TRBV3-2), the J call TRBJ1-5, with 7 bases matching TRBD1. The germline V gene has CDR1 LGHDT and CDR2 YNNKEL (reference sequence). The CDR3 extends over 18 amino acids. J lost 2 bases, V lost 3 bases, and 13 bases had no gene match. The CDR3 DNA reads TGTGCCAGCAGCCACACTTTACAGGGGTGGACGTGCAATCAGCCCCAGCATTTT. It is translated as CASSHTLQGWTCNQPQHF.

The chain couples TRBV10-3 to TRBJ2-7; TRBD1 aligns across 9 bases. V lost 6 bases to trimming and J lost 6 bases; unmatched junction nucleotides: 6. This CDR3 spans 13 amino acids. Looked up from germline, CDR1 is ENHRY and CDR2 is SYGVKD. The CDR3 sequence: CAISGQGIGEQYF. In DNA form, the CDR3 reads TGTGCCATCAGCGGACAGGGGATAGGCGAGCAGTACTTC.

The chain recombines TRBV13 with TRBJ1-6, with TRBD1 identical over 9 bases. The CDR3 runs 17 residues. With 6 bases clipped from V and 6 bases from J, the junction kept 12 bases outside the gene matches. Germline CDR1 reads PRHDT; CDR2 reads FYEKMQ (reference sequence). CDR3 in DNA: TGTGCCAGCAGTTTCAGCCCCGGGACAGGGCCTAATTCACCCCTCCACTTT. Protein: CASSFSPGTGPNSPLHF.

The chain is built from TRBV2 and TRBJ2-1, with D maybe TRBD2 (5 bases). Germline CDR1 reads SNHLY; CDR2 reads FYNNEI. The germline V and J ends were trimmed by 3 bases and 9 bases, with 6 bases remaining between them. This CDR3 is 11 amino acids long. CDR3 coding DNA: TGTGCCAGCAGTGAGGGGAGTGAGCAGTTCTTC. Amino acids: CASSEGSEQFF.

As DNA, the CDR3 is TGTGCCAGCAGTTCCGGTCGCATAAACTATGGCTACACCTTC. It codes for CASSSGRINYGYTF. J is TRBJ1-2 and V is TRBV6-5, with D unclear. The ends were cut back, 4 bases at V and 2 bases at J, with 11 bases in the middle. Germline V lookup: CDR1 MNHEY, CDR2 SVGAGI. There are 14 residues in the CDR3.

CDR3 DNA sequence: TGCGCCAGCAGCTTGGGACAGAACCACTTGAACACCGGGGAGCTGTTTTTT. It encodes CASSLGQNHLNTGELFF. The gene calls are TRBV5-1 and TRBJ2-2, with D tentatively TRBD1 (5 bases). CDR3 length: 17 residues. V was pared by 0 bases and J by 1 base, with 13 bases between. CDR1 and CDR2 (germline): SGHRS, YFSETQ.

There are a few counts of this clone. V gene TRBV12-3 or TRBV12-4 combines with J gene TRBJ2-2, with D maybe TRBD2 (6 bases). The CDR3 consists of 13 residues. With 2 bases removed from V and 6 bases from J, the gap between germline ends came to 7 bases. Written as DNA, the CDR3 is TGTGCCAGCAGTTTAAGACTAGCCGGGGAGCTGTTTTTT. Residues: CASSLRLAGELFF.

The chain joins TRBV9 to TRBJ2-2; no clear D. The CDR3 spans 16 residues. V lost 3 bases to trimming and J lost 3 bases, with 15 bases between them. Germline V gene data show CDR1 as SGDLS and CDR2 as YYNGEE. The CDR3 protein is CASSAAPERYTGELFF. The CDR3 bases are TGTGCCAGCAGCGCGGCCCCCGAGCGATACACCGGGGAGCTGTTTTTT.

The chain combines TRBV10-2 with TRBJ2-7; possibly TRBD1 for D (6 bases). The germline V gene has CDR1 WSHSY and CDR2 SAAADI. V was cut by 5 bases and J by 5 bases, with 13 bases left in between. The CDR3 runs 13 residues. CDR3 coding DNA: TGCGCCAGCAGTAAGGACAGATTCGACGAGCAGTACTTC. This gives the protein CASSKDRFDEQYF.

The chain carries TRBV2 and TRBJ1-5; D gene uncertain. CDR1 and CDR2 from the germline V gene are SNHLY and FYNNEI. This CDR3 spans 15 amino acids. Trimming took 1 base from V and 0 from J, leaving 7 bases between them. The CDR3 loop reads CASSEGRGSNQPQHF. CDR3 sequence (DNA): TGTGCCAGCAGTGAAGGACGGGGTAGCAATCAGCCCCAGCATTTT.

This rearrangement joins TRBV18 to TRBJ2-2, with D uncertain. Germline V gene data show CDR1 as KGHSH and CDR2 as LQKENI. The length of the CDR3 is 14 residues. Trimming took 0 bases from V and 5 from J, leaving 7 bases between them. CDR3 coding DNA: TGTGCCAGCTCACCACCCTCCAGGACCGGGGAGCTGTTTTTT. It is translated as CASSPPSRTGELFF.